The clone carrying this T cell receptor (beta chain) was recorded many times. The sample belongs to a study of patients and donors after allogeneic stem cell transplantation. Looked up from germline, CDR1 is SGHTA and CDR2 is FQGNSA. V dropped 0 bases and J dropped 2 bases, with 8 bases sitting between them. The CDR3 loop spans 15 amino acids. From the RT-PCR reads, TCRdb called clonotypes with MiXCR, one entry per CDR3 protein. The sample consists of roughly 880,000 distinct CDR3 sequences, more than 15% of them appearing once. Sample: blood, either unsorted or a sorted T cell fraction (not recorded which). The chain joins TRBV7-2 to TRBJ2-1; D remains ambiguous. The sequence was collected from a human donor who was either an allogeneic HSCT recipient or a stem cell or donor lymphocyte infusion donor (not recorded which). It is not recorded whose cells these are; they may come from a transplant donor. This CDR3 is CASSLAKGPYNEQFF. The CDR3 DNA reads TGTGCCAGCAGCTTAGCTAAAGGACCCTACAATGAGCAGTTCTTC.